What follows are 5 T cell receptor beta chains derived from one specimen sequenced in a study of blood T cell repertoires in COVID-19. Only in-frame clones appear in the TCRdb table, and some are missing; sequencing was by immunoSEQ multiplex PCR. The table records a few hundred thousand clones, about 88% of them present only once. Sequencing was performed on peripheral blood. These receptors came from a woman aged 25-40 years with COVID-19, enrolled during active disease.

The V and J genes are TRBV28 and TRBJ2-5; D may be TRBD2 (6 bases). Germline V lookup: CDR1 MDHEN, CDR2 SYDVKM. This CDR3 has 14 residues. V was cut by 7 bases and J by 1 base, with 13 bases left in between. The CDR3 DNA is TGTGCCAGCAATCGGGGGAATGGCCAAGAGACCCAGTACTTC. This translates into CASNRGNGQETQYF.

The rearrangement uses TRBV13 and TRBJ1-1; weak D call: TRBD1 (6 bases). The CDR3 consists of 15 residues. Trimming left V 6 bases short and J 1 base short, with 15 bases between. CDR1 is PRHDT, CDR2 FYEKMQ, per germline (reference sequence). CDR3 in DNA: TGTGCCAGCAGAAGACAGGCCTCTAAGAACACTGAAGCTTTCTTT. It is translated as CASRRQASKNTEAFF.

The gene calls are TRBV28 and TRBJ1-1; possible D gene TRBD1, 6 bases. Germline CDR1 MDHEN, CDR2 SYDVKM. V was cut by 11 bases and J by 5 bases, with 21 bases left in between. The CDR3 loop spans 14 amino acids. The CDR3 DNA reads as TGTGCCGGGTCCAGGGCAGGGGCTCGGACTGAAGCTTTCTTT. Its translation is CAGSRAGARTEAFF.

The genes are TRBV28 and TRBJ2-2; 12 bases align to TRBD2. From germline, CDR1 is MDHEN and CDR2 SYDVKM. The CDR3 sequence is 15 residues long. Losses at the gene ends were 5 bases for V and 7 bases for J; bases not matched to a gene: 5. CDR3 protein: CASSRLAGGGGELFF. For the CDR3, the DNA is TGTGCCAGCAGTCGGCTAGCGGGAGGGGGCGGGGAGCTGTTTTTT.

As regards this clone: Other DNA variants within this sample encode the same CDR3. The CDR3 nucleotides read TGTGCCATCAGTGAGTCGACAGGGCAAGAGACCCAGTACTTC. Translation gives CAISESTGQETQYF. The chain carries TRBV10-3 and TRBJ2-5; 7 positions agree with TRBD1. V shed 0 bases and J 2 bases; nucleotides not matched to a gene: 0. The length of the CDR3 is 14 residues. The germline CDR1 and CDR2 sequences are ENHRY and SYGVKD.